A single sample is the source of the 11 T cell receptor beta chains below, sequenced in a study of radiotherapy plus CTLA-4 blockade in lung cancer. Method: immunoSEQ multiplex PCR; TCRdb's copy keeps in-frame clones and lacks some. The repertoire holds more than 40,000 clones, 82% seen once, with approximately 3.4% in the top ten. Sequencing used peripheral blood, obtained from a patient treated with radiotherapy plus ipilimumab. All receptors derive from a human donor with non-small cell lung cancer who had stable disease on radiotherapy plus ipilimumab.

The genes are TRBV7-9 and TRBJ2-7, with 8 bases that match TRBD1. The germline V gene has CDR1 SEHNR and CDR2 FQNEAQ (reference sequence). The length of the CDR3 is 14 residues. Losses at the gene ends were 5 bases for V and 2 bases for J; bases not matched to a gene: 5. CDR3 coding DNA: TGTGCCAGCAGCCATACAGGGGGTCCCTACGAGCAGTACTTC. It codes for CASSHTGGPYEQYF.

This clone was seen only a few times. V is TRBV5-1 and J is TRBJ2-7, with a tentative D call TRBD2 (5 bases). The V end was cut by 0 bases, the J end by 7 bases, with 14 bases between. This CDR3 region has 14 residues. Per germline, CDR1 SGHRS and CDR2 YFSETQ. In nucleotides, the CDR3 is TGCGCCAGCAGCTTGGGGACTCCTTCGGGGGAGCAGTACTTC. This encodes CASSLGTPSGEQYF.

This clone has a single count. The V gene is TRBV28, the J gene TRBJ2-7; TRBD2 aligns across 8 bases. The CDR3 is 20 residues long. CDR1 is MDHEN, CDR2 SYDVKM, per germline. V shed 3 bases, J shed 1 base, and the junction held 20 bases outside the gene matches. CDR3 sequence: CASSLSGRSLLEQISYEQYF. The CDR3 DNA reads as TGTGCCAGCAGTTTGAGCGGGAGATCACTTCTGGAGCAGATATCCTACGAGCAGTACTTC.

CDR3 in amino acids: CASSFSGAAPDTQYF. DNA of the CDR3: TGTGCCAGCAGTTTTTCAGGTGCCGCTCCAGATACGCAGTATTTT. The rearrangement joins TRBV6-6 to TRBJ2-3; D not resolved. This CDR3 contains 15 residues. Germline assignment: CDR1 MNHNY and CDR2 SVGAGI (reference sequence). Trimming pared 4 bases from V and 4 bases from J, leaving 15 bases between.

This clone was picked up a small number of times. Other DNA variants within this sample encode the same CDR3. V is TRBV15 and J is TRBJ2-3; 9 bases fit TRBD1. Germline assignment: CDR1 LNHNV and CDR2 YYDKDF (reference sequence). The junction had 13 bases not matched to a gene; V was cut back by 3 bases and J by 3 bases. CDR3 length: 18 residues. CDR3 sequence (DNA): TGTGCCACCAGCAGGGAGAGAGGGACAGGGACCGATACAGATACGCAGTATTTT. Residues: CATSRERGTGTDTDTQYF.

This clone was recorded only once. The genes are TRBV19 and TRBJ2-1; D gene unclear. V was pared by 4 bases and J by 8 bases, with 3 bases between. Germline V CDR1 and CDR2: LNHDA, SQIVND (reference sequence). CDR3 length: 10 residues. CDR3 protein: CASSTDEQFF. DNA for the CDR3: TGTGCCAGTAGTACAGATGAGCAGTTCTTC.

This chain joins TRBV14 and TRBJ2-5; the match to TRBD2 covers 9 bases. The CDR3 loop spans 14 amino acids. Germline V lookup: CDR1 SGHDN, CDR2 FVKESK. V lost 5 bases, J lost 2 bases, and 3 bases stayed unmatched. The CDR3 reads CASSLAGVQETQYF. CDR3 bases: TGTGCCAGCAGCTTAGCGGGAGTACAAGAGACCCAGTACTTC.

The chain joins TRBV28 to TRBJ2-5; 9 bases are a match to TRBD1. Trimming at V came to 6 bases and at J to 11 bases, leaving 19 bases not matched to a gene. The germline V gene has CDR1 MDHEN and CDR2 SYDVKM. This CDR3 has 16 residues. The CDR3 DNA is TGTGCCAGCAGAGTACAGGGGGCGCATAGGGTAGGTGAGCAGTACTTC. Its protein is CASRVQGAHRVGEQYF.

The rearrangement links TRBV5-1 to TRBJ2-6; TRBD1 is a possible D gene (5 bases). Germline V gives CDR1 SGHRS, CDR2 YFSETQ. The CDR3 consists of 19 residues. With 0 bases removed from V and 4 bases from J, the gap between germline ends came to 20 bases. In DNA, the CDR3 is TGCGCCAGCAGCTTGGTCCCACAGGATATGAGATCCGGGGCCAACGTCCTGACTTTC. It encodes CASSLVPQDMRSGANVLTF.

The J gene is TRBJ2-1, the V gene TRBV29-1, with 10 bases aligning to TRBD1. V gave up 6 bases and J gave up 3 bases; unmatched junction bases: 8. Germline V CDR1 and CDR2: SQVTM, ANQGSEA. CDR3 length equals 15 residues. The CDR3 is CSVRTWDRGYNEQFF. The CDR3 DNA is TGCAGCGTACGTACCTGGGACAGGGGCTACAATGAGCAGTTCTTC.

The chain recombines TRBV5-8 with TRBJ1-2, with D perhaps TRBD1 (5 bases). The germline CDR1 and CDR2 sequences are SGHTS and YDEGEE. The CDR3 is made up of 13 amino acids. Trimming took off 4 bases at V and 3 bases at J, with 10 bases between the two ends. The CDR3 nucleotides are TGTGCCAGCAGCCCGACAGCACACTATGGCTACACCTTC. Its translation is CASSPTAHYGYTF. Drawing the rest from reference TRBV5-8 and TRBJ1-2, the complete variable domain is EAGVTQSPTHLIKTRGQQATLRCSPISGHTSVYWYQQALGLGLQFLLWYDEGEERNRGNFPPRFSGRQFPNYSSELNVNALELEDSALYLCASSPTAHYGYTFGSGTRLTVV.